This T cell receptor beta chain was sequenced in a study of T cells in Graves' hyperthyroidism and ophthalmopathy. This clonotype was counted at least ten times. Amplification targeted TCR beta CDR3 regions from RNA transcripts. HTBI primers were employed in a first-round RT-PCR of the TCR CDR3. In TCRdb, the multiplex PCR reads were re-called with MiXCR into one record per CDR3 protein. Altogether nearly 250,000 distinct CDR3 sequences are present, over 15% being singletons, with the ten largest covering 25% to 30%. The receptor was derived from a woman between 18 and 29 years old with Graves' ophthalmopathy. The material sequenced was blood.

The CDR3 loop is CASSPTGSYNSPLHF. The CDR3 region has the DNA TGTGCCAGTAGCCCGACAGGCTCCTATAATTCACCCCTCCACTTT. J is TRBJ1-6 and V is TRBV19, with D possibly being TRBD1 (6 bases). CDR3 length equals 15 residues. CDR1 and CDR2 (germline): LNHDA, SQIVND (reference sequence). Trimming took off 6 bases at V and 0 bases at J, with 9 bases between the two ends.